The 27 T cell receptor beta chains given below trace back to one sample, sequenced in a study of beta chain features in type 1 diabetes. Every isolated RNA sample was fully reverse transcribed, so sequencing captured expressed TCRB transcripts. Clones were sequenced by immunoSEQ multiplex PCR, and TCRdb holds only the in-frame ones, with some missing. Of hundreds of thousands of clones detected, about 14% appear once; the ten largest clones hold 0.07% to 0.095%. Sequencing input: naive CD4+ T cells from blood. The receptor set was obtained from a man between 18 and 29 years old in good health.

The rearrangement joins TRBV5-4 to TRBJ2-5; 8 nucleotides line up with TRBD2. The germline V gene encodes CDR1 SGHNT and CDR2 YYREEE (reference sequence). The CDR3 is 14 residues long. The V segment lost 3 bases and the J segment 5 bases; nucleotides outside the gene matches: 6. CDR3 residues: CASSSAGGAETQYF. Written as DNA, the CDR3 is TGTGCCAGCAGCTCCGCCGGGGGGGCGGAGACCCAGTACTTC.

V usage is TRBV28 and J usage is TRBJ2-7, with TRBD1 as a possible D gene (6 bases). CDR1 and CDR2 from the germline V gene are MDHEN and SYDVKM. Deletions cut 6 bases from V and 2 bases from J, with 11 bases between. This CDR3 is built from 13 residues. In nucleotides, the CDR3 is TGTGCCAGCAGGGGGGCGGCCACCTACGAGCAGTACTTC. Translation: CASRGAATYEQYF. Together with reference TRBV28 and TRBJ2-7, the CDR3 gives the full variable domain: DVKVTQSSRYLVKRTGEKVFLECVQDMDHENMFWYRQDPGLGLRLIYFSYDVKMKEKGDIPEGYSVSREKKERFSLILESASTNQTSMYLCASRGAATYEQYFGPGTRLTVT.

The chain uses TRBV15 and TRBJ1-1; tentatively, D is TRBD1 (5 bases). Germline CDR1 is LNHNV and CDR2 is YYDKDF (reference sequence). V lost 0 bases to trimming and J lost 3 bases, with 14 bases between them. The CDR3 has 16 residues. The CDR3 loop reads CATSRDHWGSDTEAFF. The CDR3 nucleotides read TGTGCCACCAGCAGAGATCACTGGGGGTCCGACACTGAAGCTTTCTTT.

J is TRBJ1-2 and V is TRBV10-2; D perhaps matches TRBD1 (6 bases). The CDR3 is 15 amino acids. Trimming removed 2 bases at V and 3 bases at J, with 13 bases between. Germline CDR1 reads WSHSY; CDR2 reads SAAADI. This chain's CDR3 is CASSEGQRYHYGYTF. The CDR3 DNA follows: TGCGCCAGCAGTGAGGGACAGCGGTACCACTATGGCTACACCTTC.

The table lists this clone with a few counts. This rearrangement joins TRBV21-1 to TRBJ2-2. TRBV21-1 is a pseudogene locus. The CDR3 spans 16 residues. The CDR3 spells CASSKGTGPLVGELFF. The CDR3 DNA reads TGTGCCAGCAGCAAAGGGACCGGGCCTCTAGTCGGGGAGCTGTTTTTT.

There are a few counts of this clone. The V call is TRBV20-1, the J call TRBJ2-1; D not resolved. The CDR3 loop spans 11 amino acids. Per germline, CDR1 DFQATT and CDR2 SNEGSKA (reference sequence). V lost 5 bases and J lost 7, with 9 bases in between. CDR3 sequence (DNA): TGCAGTGCTCAGGACGGAAATGAGCAGTTCTTC. This sequence encodes CSAQDGNEQFF.

In the case of this clone: The sample carries other DNA sequences with the same CDR3. This chain connects TRBV6-5 to TRBJ1-2, with D perhaps TRBD1 (5 bases). The V end lost 6 bases, the J end lost 4 bases, and 6 bases lay between the germline ends. The CDR3 is 11 amino acids. Per germline, CDR1 MNHEY and CDR2 SVGAGI. DNA of the CDR3: TGTGCCAGCAGCGACAGCTATGGCTACACCTTC. It specifies CASSDSYGYTF.

This rearrangement joins TRBV5-1 to TRBJ2-7, with D unclear. The CDR3 extends over 15 amino acids. Germline lookup yields CDR1 SGHRS and CDR2 YFSETQ. V lost 0 bases, J lost 2 bases, and 12 bases lay in between. CDR3 nucleotide sequence: TGCGCCAGCAGCTTGGCGTCAGGCGTAACCTACGAGCAGTACTTC. It is translated as CASSLASGVTYEQYF.

The rearrangement links TRBV2 to TRBJ2-1, with TRBD1 identical over 9 bases. V lost 6 bases to trimming and J lost 2 bases; unmatched junction nucleotides: 5. There are 15 residues in the CDR3. Germline CDR1 and CDR2: SNHLY and FYNNEI. CDR3 sequence (DNA): TGTGCCAGCAGCTCCGACAGGGGGACCTACAATGAGCAGTTCTTC. It is translated as CASSSDRGTYNEQFF.

This clone came up a few times. This CDR3 reads CASSPARGLVNQPQHF. The CDR3 nucleotides are TGTGCCAGCTCACCGGCCAGGGGGCTTGTAAATCAGCCCCAGCATTTT. The gene calls are TRBV18 and TRBJ1-5; 8 bases are a match to TRBD1. The CDR3 runs 16 residues. CDR1 KGHSH and CDR2 LQKENI come from the germline V gene. Trimming cost V 3 bases and J 4 bases; bases outside gene matches: 8.

This clone was picked up a small number of times. The chain combines TRBV18 with TRBJ2-7, with a weak D call TRBD1 (6 bases). The germline V gene encodes CDR1 KGHSH and CDR2 LQKENI. The CDR3 runs 15 residues. V shed 3 bases and J shed 1 base, with 13 bases lying between them. DNA of the CDR3: TGTGCCAGCTCACCGACCAGCAGGGGATCCTACGAGCAGTACTTC. Amino acids: CASSPTSRGSYEQYF.

This clone was detected a few times. The chain uses TRBV6-6 and TRBJ2-1, with unresolved D. The CDR3 has 12 residues. V was clipped by 6 bases and J by 9 bases, with 12 bases between them. Germline loops: CDR1 MNHNY, CDR2 SVGAGI (reference sequence). The CDR3 loop is CASRREVGEQFF. The CDR3 DNA follows: TGTGCCAGCAGAAGAGAGGTCGGTGAGCAGTTCTTC.

This clone was observed a handful of times. The chain joins TRBV20-1 to TRBJ2-3, with a weak D call TRBD2 (5 bases). Germline assignment: CDR1 DFQATT and CDR2 SNEGSKA (reference sequence). The CDR3 extends over 11 amino acids. V was trimmed by 1 base and J by 13 bases, leaving 12 bases between them. In DNA form, the CDR3 reads TGCAGTGCTAGAGCCGGGGATTTTGAGTATTTT. It is translated as CSARAGDFEYF.

The chain employs TRBV5-1 and TRBJ2-7; D remains unclear. Germline CDR1 is SGHRS and CDR2 is YFSETQ. The CDR3 consists of 11 residues. Trimming took 9 bases from V and 7 from J, leaving 14 bases between them. The CDR3 nucleotides are TGCGCCACTCTAAGCAAGTTGGAGCAGTACTTC. This codes for CATLSKLEQYF.

This clone was seen more than once but under ten times. The chain employs TRBV7-2 and TRBJ2-3, with D perhaps being TRBD1 or TRBD2 (6 bases each). The V and J ends lost 1 base and 1 base respectively, with 12 bases between them. CDR1 and CDR2 from the germline V gene are SGHTA and FQGNSA. This CDR3 has 16 residues. For the CDR3, the DNA is TGTGCCAGCAGCTTAGTGGGGGGCCGCGGCACAGATACGCAGTATTTT. It is translated as CASSLVGGRGTDTQYF.

Notes on this clone: A read error may produce the germline difference seen at one junction end. The V and J genes are TRBV5-1 and TRBJ2-5; D possibly corresponds to TRBD2 (6 bases). The germline gives CDR1 SGHRS, CDR2 YFSETQ. This CDR3 region has 11 residues. CDR3 residues: CASSLAGHQNF. The CDR3 region has the DNA TGCGCCAGCAGCTTAGCGGGTCATCAGAACTTC.

J is TRBJ2-7 and V is TRBV4-1, with 11 bases lining up with TRBD1. V was clipped by 4 bases and J by 4 bases; unmatched bases: 6. From germline, CDR1 is MGHRA and CDR2 YSYEKL. This CDR3 is built from 15 residues. The CDR3 nucleotides are TGCGCCAGCAGCCTTTTCCGGGACAGGGGGTACGAGCAGTACTTC. This encodes CASSLFRDRGYEQYF.

This clone was detected only a few times. The chain is built from TRBV6-1 and TRBJ2-3; D is perhaps TRBD2 (6 bases). This CDR3 spans 14 amino acids. Per the germline V gene, CDR1 is MNHNS and CDR2 is SASEGT. Trimming shortened V by 7 bases and J by 3 bases, and 14 bases separated the two germline ends. Written as DNA, the CDR3 is TGTGCCAGCAAACCCGGGAGAACGACAGATACGCAGTATTTT. It translates to CASKPGRTTDTQYF.

The V gene is TRBV14, the J gene TRBJ2-5; D may be TRBD2 (5 bases). V was pared by 4 bases and J by 0 bases, with 15 bases between. The CDR3 runs to 16 residues. Looked up from germline, CDR1 is SGHDN and CDR2 is FVKESK. DNA for the CDR3: TGTGCCAGCAGCCCTCGGGTACGGGGAAACCAAGAGACCCAGTACTTC. It is translated as CASSPRVRGNQETQYF.

This clone was counted between two and nine times. V and J are TRBV7-2 and TRBJ2-5; the match to TRBD1 covers 9 bases. The CDR3 sequence is 15 residues long. V lost 5 bases, J lost 1 base, and 5 bases stayed unmatched. From germline, CDR1 is SGHTA and CDR2 FQGNSA. The CDR3 loop reads CASSRRQGGQETQYF. The CDR3 bases are TGTGCCAGCAGCCGACGACAGGGGGGCCAAGAGACCCAGTACTTC.

The chain combines TRBV5-1 with TRBJ2-3; 10 nucleotides agree with TRBD2. V lost 6 bases and J lost 3; bases outside the gene matches: 7. The CDR3 loop spans 15 amino acids. Germline CDR1 is SGHRS and CDR2 is YFSETQ. The CDR3 sequence: CASNLRTSGTDTQYF. In nucleotides, the CDR3 is TGCGCCAGCAACCTAAGGACTAGCGGAACAGATACGCAGTATTTT.

In its sample, this clone was seen a few times. CDR3 residues: CASSLLSGASNEQFF. The CDR3 bases are TGTGCCAGCAGTCTCCTATCTGGAGCTTCCAATGAGCAGTTCTTC. The gene calls are TRBV28 and TRBJ2-1; D ambiguous. Germline CDR1 reads MDHEN; CDR2 reads SYDVKM. The germline V and J ends were trimmed by 5 bases and 6 bases, with 17 bases remaining between them. The CDR3 totals 15 residues.

The sample holds a few counts of this clone. This chain joins TRBV19 and TRBJ1-5; D might be TRBD1 (6 bases). The CDR3 is 15 amino acids. V lost 6 bases to trimming and J lost 0 bases, with 12 bases between them. CDR1 and CDR2 from the germline V gene are LNHDA and SQIVND (reference sequence). DNA of the CDR3: TGTGCCAGTAGGGGGAGGGGGAATAGCAATCAGCCCCAGCATTTT. Its protein is CASRGRGNSNQPQHF. Drawing the rest from reference TRBV19 and TRBJ1-5, the complete variable domain is DGGITQSPKYLFRKEGQNVTLSCEQNLNHDAMYWYRQDPGQGLRLIYYSQIVNDFQKGDIAEGYSVSREKKESFPLTVTSAQKNPTAFYLCASRGRGNSNQPQHFGDGTRLSIL.

This clone showed up just a few times. The rearrangement uses TRBV28 and TRBJ2-4, with TRBD1 matching over 9 bases. The V gene end was trimmed by 7 bases and the J gene end by 7 bases; junction bases not matched to a gene: 11. CDR1 MDHEN and CDR2 SYDVKM come from the germline V gene. The CDR3 contains 15 residues. This CDR3 is CASNPAPDRGNIQYF. The CDR3 nucleotides read TGTGCCAGCAATCCTGCCCCTGACAGGGGGAACATTCAGTACTTC.

This clone was counted a few times. The DNA of the CDR3 is TGTGCCAGCAGTTTATCAGGGACGACTCTCACAGATACGCAGTATTTT. Residues: CASSLSGTTLTDTQYF. V usage is TRBV27 and J usage is TRBJ2-3; perhaps D is TRBD1 or TRBD2 (5 bases each). The CDR3 loop spans 16 amino acids. Trimming pared 0 bases from V and 2 bases from J, leaving 12 bases between. Germline V gene sequence: CDR1 MNHEY, CDR2 SMNVEV (reference sequence).

A few counts support this clone. V is TRBV9 and J is TRBJ1-1; 7 nucleotides match TRBD1. CDR3 length: 15 amino acids. Germline V gives CDR1 SGDLS, CDR2 YYNGEE. J was trimmed by 5 bases and V by 5 bases; bases with no gene match: 12. In DNA, the CDR3 is TGTGCCAGCAGTCCCCAGGGGGAGGCAAGGACTGAAGCTTTCTTT. It codes for CASSPQGEARTEAFF.

This clone came up a few times. The chain is built from TRBV7-2 and TRBJ1-5, with TRBD1 as a possible D gene (6 bases). Trimming cost V 1 base and J 0 bases, with 19 bases left between them. The CDR3 runs 19 residues. The germline V gene encodes CDR1 SGHTA and CDR2 FQGNSA. CDR3 sequence (DNA): TGTGCCAGCAGCTTAGTTTGGGCCCCTGGGGGGGCTAGCAATCAGCCCCAGCATTTT. This sequence encodes CASSLVWAPGGASNQPQHF.